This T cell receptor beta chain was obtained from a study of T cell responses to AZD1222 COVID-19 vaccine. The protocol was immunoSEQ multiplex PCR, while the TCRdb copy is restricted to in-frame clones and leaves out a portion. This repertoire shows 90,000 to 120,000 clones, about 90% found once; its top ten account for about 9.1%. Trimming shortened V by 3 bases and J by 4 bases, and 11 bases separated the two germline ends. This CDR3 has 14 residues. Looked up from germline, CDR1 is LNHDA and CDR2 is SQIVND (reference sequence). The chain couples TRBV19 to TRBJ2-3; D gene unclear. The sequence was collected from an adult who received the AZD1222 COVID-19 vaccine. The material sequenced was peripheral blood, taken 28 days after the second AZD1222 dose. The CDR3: CASSIVILSDTQYF. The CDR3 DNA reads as TGTGCCAGTAGTATTGTTATACTATCAGATACGCAGTATTTT.